The sample holds a few counts of the clone carrying this T cell receptor beta chain. A sample-barcoded 5' primer and a J-beta primer mix were used in a second PCR of about 7 to 12 cycles. TCRdb re-called the 5' RACE reads through MiXCR, storing one row per CDR3 protein. Of 1.6 million or so distinct CDR3 sequences in the sample, about 32% were seen once. V was shortened by 4 bases and J by 8 bases, with 11 bases between the two germline ends. The CDR3 has 12 residues. The germline gives CDR1 SGHVS, CDR2 FQNEAQ. The entry originates in a study of blood T cells in healthy people across ages. Sequenced sample: blood. This sequence originates from a woman aged 30 to 39 in good health. This chain joins TRBV7-8 and TRBJ1-1; D not certain. DNA of the CDR3: TGTGCCAGCAGCTCTCATACGGGAGAAGCTTTCTTT. This codes for CASSSHTGEAFF. The full variable domain, rest sourced from reference TRBV7-8 and TRBJ1-1, is GAGVSQSPRYKVAKRGQDVALRCDPISGHVSLFWYQQALGQGPEFLTYFQNEAQLDKSGLPSDRFFAERPEGSVSTLKIQRTQQEDSAVYLCASSSHTGEAFFGQGTRLTVV.